The 27 T cell receptor beta chains below all came from one sample that was sequenced in a study of blood T cell repertoires in COVID-19. The repertoire was sequenced with immunoSEQ multiplex PCR; TCRdb's copy has only in-frame clones and lacks some. This table holds about 150,000 clones, 82% found once. Sequencing used peripheral blood. These receptors came from a human donor with acute or convalescent COVID-19. The donor label of this sample is uncertain.

The chain uses TRBV10-3 and TRBJ1-5; 9 bases match TRBD1. The CDR3 spans 13 residues. The V gene end was trimmed by 11 bases and the J gene end by 5 bases; junction bases not matched to a gene: 7. CDR1 and CDR2 (germline): ENHRY, SYGVKD. The CDR3 reads CAVRDREDQPQHF. CDR3 DNA: TGTGCCGTTAGGGACAGGGAGGATCAGCCCCAGCATTTT.

The chain links TRBV2 to TRBJ2-1, with a tentative D call TRBD2 (5 bases). V gave up 4 bases and J gave up 12 bases, with 13 bases separating them. The CDR3 is made up of 12 amino acids. Germline CDR1 SNHLY, CDR2 FYNNEI. This CDR3 reads CASSAEGAVQFF. The CDR3, as DNA: TGTGCCAGCAGTGCCGAGGGCGCGGTGCAGTTCTTC.

The V gene is TRBV15, the J gene TRBJ2-1, with a possible D match to TRBD2 (5 bases). Looked up from germline, CDR1 is LNHNV and CDR2 is YYDKDF (reference sequence). Trimming cost V 4 bases and J 10 bases, with 11 bases left between them. The CDR3 sequence is 12 residues long. CDR3 region: CATSKRRGEQFF. In DNA, the CDR3 is TGTGCCACCAGCAAGAGGAGAGGGGAGCAGTTCTTC. Variable domain in full (rest from reference TRBV15 and TRBJ2-1): DAMVIQNPRYQVTQFGKPVTLSCSQTLNHNVMYWYQQKSSQAPKLLFHYYDKDFNNEADTPDNFQSRRPNTSFCFLDIRSPGLGDTAMYLCATSKRRGEQFFGPGTRLTVL.

The rearrangement uses TRBV3-1 (or the pseudogene TRBV3-2) and TRBJ1-1; D not certain. CDR1 LGHDT and CDR2 YNNKEL come from the germline V gene (reference sequence). The CDR3 consists of 12 residues. The V end lost 1 base, the J end lost 5 bases, and 5 bases lay between the germline ends. Here the CDR3 DNA reads TGTGCCAGCAGCCAAGGGAGGACTGAAGCTTTCTTT. Encoded protein: CASSQGRTEAFF.

The chain uses TRBV11-3 and TRBJ1-1; 10 positions match TRBD1. The CDR3 covers 15 residues. Germline CDR1 SGHNT, CDR2 YENEEA. Trimming cost V 5 bases and J 5 bases; bases outside gene matches: 8. In DNA, the CDR3 is TGTGCCAGCAGCGGCCGGGACAGGGGAAGTACTGAAGCTTTCTTT. Amino acids: CASSGRDRGSTEAFF.

The chain uses TRBV4-3 and TRBJ1-3; D is undetermined. Germline CDR1 and CDR2: LGHNA and YSLEER. The CDR3 sequence is 16 residues long. The ends were cut back, 4 bases at V and 3 bases at J, with 16 bases in the middle. CDR3 amino acids: CASSPGGLVGGNTIYF. The CDR3 nucleotides read TGCGCCAGCAGCCCCGGAGGGCTCGTGGGTGGAAACACCATATATTTT.

This chain uses TRBV11-2 with TRBJ1-1; TRBD1 matches 7 bases. V shed 1 base and J 7 bases; nucleotides not matched to a gene: 9. This CDR3 spans 15 amino acids. Germline lookup yields CDR1 SGHAT and CDR2 FQNNGV. The DNA for the CDR3 is TGTGCCAGCAGCTTAGTGGTTTTGAGGGGGCATGAAGCTTTCTTT. It encodes CASSLVVLRGHEAFF.

The chain joins TRBV5-5 to TRBJ1-1; tentatively, D is TRBD1 (5 bases). Germline V lookup: CDR1 SGHKS, CDR2 YYEKEE (reference sequence). CDR3 length equals 15 residues. V lost 3 bases to trimming and J lost 0 bases, with 12 bases between them. The CDR3 nucleotides are TGTGCCAGCAGCTCCCAGACAGCTTTGAACACTGAAGCTTTCTTT. Its protein is CASSSQTALNTEAFF.

This chain uses TRBV5-1 with TRBJ2-7, with D tentatively TRBD2 (5 bases). This CDR3 contains 13 residues. Germline V gene lookup returns CDR1 SGHRS and CDR2 YFSETQ. V was cut by 2 bases and J by 3 bases, with 9 bases left in between. The CDR3 spells CASSFGRDYEQYF. CDR3 nucleotides: TGCGCCAGCAGCTTCGGACGGGACTACGAGCAGTACTTC.

This clone was picked up one time. The J gene is TRBJ1-1, the V gene TRBV4-1, with D possibly TRBD1 on 5 matching bases. V dropped 1 base and J dropped 5 bases, with 17 bases sitting between them. The CDR3 runs 16 residues. CDR1 MGHRA and CDR2 YSYEKL come from the germline V gene. CDR3 sequence (DNA): TGCGCCAGCAGCCAAGCCAGGGTAAACTCAGGGACTGAAGCTTTCTTT. Translated, it gives CASSQARVNSGTEAFF.

The gene calls are TRBV5-1 and TRBJ2-5; D is perhaps TRBD2 (6 bases). From germline, CDR1 is SGHRS and CDR2 YFSETQ. CDR3 length: 15 amino acids. V lost 8 bases and J lost 3, with 20 bases in between. Here the CDR3 reads CASKPSGSDEETQYF. For the CDR3, the DNA is TGCGCCAGTAAACCCAGCGGGTCAGACGAAGAGACCCAGTACTTC.

This chain connects TRBV5-1 to TRBJ1-1; TRBD1 is a possible D gene (6 bases). With 0 bases removed from V and 7 bases from J, the gap between germline ends came to 19 bases. Per germline, CDR1 SGHRS and CDR2 YFSETQ. This CDR3 comprises 16 residues. Here the CDR3 DNA reads TGCGCCAGCAGCTTGGGGGGGCGGGGGCCGGGAAGTGAAGCTTTCTTT. It yields the protein CASSLGGRGPGSEAFF.

The V call is TRBV30, the J call TRBJ1-2; TRBD1 matches at 10 bases. The trim removed 4 bases at V and 8 bases at J, leaving 16 bases unmatched. Germline CDR1 reads GTSNPN; CDR2 reads SVGIG (reference sequence). The CDR3 is 16 residues long. This chain's CDR3 is CAWKRAPGQGLYGYTF. CDR3 nucleotides: TGTGCCTGGAAGAGGGCACCGGGACAGGGGCTATACGGCTACACCTTC.

CDR3 sequence reads: CASGTGTYQPQHF. CDR3 coding DNA: TGTGCCAGCGGGACGGGGACATATCAGCCCCAGCATTTT. V is TRBV6-5 and J is TRBJ1-5; D is perhaps TRBD1 (6 bases). CDR3 length: 13 residues. The V gene's germline CDR1 is MNHEY and CDR2 SVGAGI. V lost 8 bases and J lost 5, with 13 bases in between.

The chain carries TRBV7-2 and TRBJ1-1, with TRBD1 as a possible D gene (5 bases). CDR1 and CDR2 from the germline V gene are SGHTA and FQGNSA. Deletions cut 1 base from V and 7 bases from J, with 10 bases between. The CDR3 runs to 13 residues. CDR3: CASSLGSQGEAFF. CDR3 DNA sequence: TGTGCCAGCAGCTTAGGAAGTCAGGGTGAAGCTTTCTTT.

The chain couples TRBV5-4 to TRBJ2-7, with a tentative D call TRBD2 (6 bases). Germline CDR1 SGHNT, CDR2 YYREEE (reference sequence). The CDR3 is 15 residues long. Trimming shortened V by 4 bases and J by 0 bases, and 14 bases separated the two germline ends. The CDR3 nucleotides are TGTGCCAGCAGCCCTCGGGGACTTAGCTCCTACGAGCAGTACTTC. Protein sequence: CASSPRGLSSYEQYF. The full variable domain, its missing parts supplied by reference TRBV5-4 and TRBJ2-7, is ETGVTQSPTHLIKTRGQQVTLRCSSQSGHNTVSWYQQALGQGPQFIFQYYREEENGRGNFPPRFSGLQFPNYSSELNVNALELDDSALYLCASSPRGLSSYEQYFGPGTRLTVT.

The rearrangement uses TRBV5-1 and TRBJ1-6, with D maybe TRBD1 (5 bases). The V gene lost 0 bases and the J gene lost 10 bases, with 14 bases spanning the gap. Germline-derived CDR1 and CDR2 are SGHRS and YFSETQ. This CDR3 is built from 15 residues. In DNA, the CDR3 is TGCGCCAGCAGCTTGGGGCAGGGCCCTAACTCACCCCTCCACTTT. Encoded protein: CASSLGQGPNSPLHF.

The V gene is TRBV19, the J gene TRBJ1-6; TRBD1 aligns across 7 bases. The CDR3 is 13 amino acids. Germline V gene sequence: CDR1 LNHDA, CDR2 SQIVND (reference sequence). V gave up 11 bases and J gave up 7 bases; unmatched junction bases: 8. CDR3 sequence (DNA): TGTGCCGGAGCGACAGGGAACAATTCACCCCTCCACTTT. Protein product: CAGATGNNSPLHF.

V gene TRBV12-2 combines with J gene TRBJ1-5; the table's D call, TRBD1, was not checked against the DNA. TRBV12-2 corresponds to a pseudogene. This CDR3 region has 14 residues. The CDR3 DNA is TGTGCAAGTCGCTGCCGCAGGGGTGGTAAACCCCAGCATTTT. Its protein is CASRCRRGGKPQHF.

This clone was detected a few times. This sequence joins TRBV5-4 and TRBJ1-1; D is unclear. The length of the CDR3 is 15 residues. The V gene lost 0 bases and the J gene lost 2 bases, with 11 bases spanning the gap. CDR1 is SGHNT, CDR2 YYREEE, per germline (reference sequence). CDR3 sequence: CASSLDSKTNTEAFF. The CDR3 DNA reads TGTGCCAGCAGCTTGGACAGCAAGACAAACACTGAAGCTTTCTTT.

The CDR3 nucleotides are TGTGCCAGTAGTATAGTGACGATGAGGGAGGATCAGCCCCAGCATTTT. Translating gives CASSIVTMREDQPQHF. The chain uses TRBV19 and TRBJ1-5; D is uncertain. The CDR3 is 16 amino acids. The V gene's germline CDR1 is LNHDA and CDR2 SQIVND (reference sequence). V lost 1 base to trimming and J lost 5 bases, with 15 bases between them.

In this sample, this clone turned up a few times. The junction shows a germline mismatch at one end, possibly a read error. The V call is TRBV11-3, the J call TRBJ2-2, with 12 bases that match TRBD1. The CDR3 loop spans 14 amino acids. Germline V gene data show CDR1 as SGHNT and CDR2 as YENEEA. The CDR3 reads CASSRSGTGGIRVF. DNA of the CDR3: TGTGCCAGCAGCCGCTCCGGGACAGGGGGCATTAGAGTCTTT.

This clone is a singleton in its sample. The chain couples TRBV7-2 to TRBJ2-5; D not resolved. This CDR3 spans 13 amino acids. V was clipped by 5 bases and J by 0 bases, with 7 bases between them. Per germline, CDR1 SGHTA and CDR2 FQGNSA. Here the CDR3 DNA reads TGTGCCAGCAGCCGATCAGACCAAGAGACCCAGTACTTC. Encoded protein: CASSRSDQETQYF.

The count of this clone is one. The chain carries TRBV27 and TRBJ2-3, with unresolved D. Germline loops: CDR1 MNHEY, CDR2 SMNVEV (reference sequence). This CDR3 spans 14 amino acids. The germline V and J ends were trimmed by 4 bases and 0 bases, with 8 bases remaining between them. The CDR3 DNA reads TGTGCCAGCAGTTCAAGAACTAGCACAGATACGCAGTATTTT. It translates to CASSSRTSTDTQYF.

The V gene is TRBV7-9, the J gene TRBJ2-3; possible D gene TRBD2, 5 bases. Deletions cut 3 bases from V and 4 bases from J, with 11 bases between. This CDR3 comprises 14 residues. Per the germline V gene, CDR1 is SEHNR and CDR2 is FQNEAQ (reference sequence). CDR3 nucleotide sequence: TGTGCCAGCAGCTTCGGGCTAGCAGCAGATACGCAGTATTTT. This gives the protein CASSFGLAADTQYF.

The gene calls are TRBV19 and TRBJ1-3, with no clear D. This CDR3 is built from 15 residues. V was shortened by 9 bases and J by 2 bases, with 17 bases between the two germline ends. Germline V lookup: CDR1 LNHDA, CDR2 SQIVND (reference sequence). The CDR3 DNA reads as TGTGCCAGCTCCGTTGAGAGAACTGCTGGAAACACCATATATTTT. It specifies CASSVERTAGNTIYF.

The gene calls are TRBV6-6 and TRBJ2-7, with D possibly TRBD2 on 6 matching bases. The CDR3 length is 14 residues. With 0 bases removed from V and 3 bases from J, the gap between germline ends came to 9 bases. The V gene's germline CDR1 is MNHNY and CDR2 SVGAGI (reference sequence). CDR3 nucleotides: TGTGCCAGCAGTTACTCGGAGGGGATCTACGAGCAGTACTTC. Translation: CASSYSEGIYEQYF.